This T cell receptor (beta chain) was retrieved from a study of CD8+ T cells in alopecia areata. About the research overall: For the treated group, dosing was oral tofacitinib at 5 to 10 mg twice daily. The SALT score measured affected scalp surface percentage in treated patients.

Reverse transcribed after extraction, RNA yielded cDNA as the sequencing template. Repertoires were generated with immunoSEQ multiplex PCR, while TCRdb's copy carries only in-frame clones and drops some. The sample carries fewer than 250,000 clones, just under 65% recorded once. Germline V gives CDR1 GTSNPN, CDR2 SVGIG (reference sequence). V was trimmed by 0 bases and J by 6 bases, leaving 6 bases between them. The length of the CDR3 is 12 residues. Study-wide points: Sharing of TCR sequences between patients (possibly for HLA-related reasons) was less clear than in mice.

Treatment here: oral pan-JAK inhibitor, 5-10 mg twice daily. Sorting separated CD4+ and CD8+ T cells out of PBMCs. This clone was counted only a few times. The antigen is unknown. This receptor was identified in a human donor with alopecia areata. The rearrangement uses TRBV30 and TRBJ2-4; perhaps TRBD2 as D (6 bases). The specimen was CD4+ T cells sorted from blood, collected around week 49, from a patient treated with tofacitinib. The CDR3: CAWSVGGNIQYF. CDR3 nucleotide sequence: TGTGCCTGGAGTGTGGGGGGAAACATTCAGTACTTC.